This TCR beta chain was profiled in a study of T cell responses to AZD1222 COVID-19 vaccine. Study results and caveats: CD4 TCRs associated with vaccination spanned spike, dominating at 160-218 and 743-854.

Clones were sequenced by immunoSEQ multiplex PCR, and TCRdb holds only the in-frame ones, with some missing. The repertoire holds some 170,000 clones, with around 94% as singletons. A note on this clone: The antigen is not known.

This CDR3 is built from 15 residues. Trimming took 5 bases from V and 6 from J, leaving 19 bases between them. The germline gives CDR1 LNHDA, CDR2 SQIVND (reference sequence). The chain joins TRBV19 to TRBJ1-1; D perhaps matches TRBD1 (6 bases). The clonotype comes from an adult who received the AZD1222 COVID-19 vaccine. Source: peripheral blood, taken 28 days after the second AZD1222 dose. The CDR3 is CASSSKSGVRAEAFF. The CDR3 DNA reads TGTGCCAGTAGTTCCAAATCAGGGGTGAGGGCTGAAGCTTTCTTT.